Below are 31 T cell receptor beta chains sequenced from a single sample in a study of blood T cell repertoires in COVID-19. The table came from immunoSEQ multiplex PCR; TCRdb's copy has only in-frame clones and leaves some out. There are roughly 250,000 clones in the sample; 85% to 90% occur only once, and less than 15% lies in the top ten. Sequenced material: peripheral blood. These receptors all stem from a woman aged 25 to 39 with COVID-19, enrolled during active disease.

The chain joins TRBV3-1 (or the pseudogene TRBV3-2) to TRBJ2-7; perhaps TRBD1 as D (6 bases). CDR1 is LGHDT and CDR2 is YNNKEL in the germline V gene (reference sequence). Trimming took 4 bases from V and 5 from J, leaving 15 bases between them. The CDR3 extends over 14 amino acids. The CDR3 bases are TGTGCCAGCAGCCCACTCAGGGACATCCACGAGCAGTACTTC. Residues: CASSPLRDIHEQYF.

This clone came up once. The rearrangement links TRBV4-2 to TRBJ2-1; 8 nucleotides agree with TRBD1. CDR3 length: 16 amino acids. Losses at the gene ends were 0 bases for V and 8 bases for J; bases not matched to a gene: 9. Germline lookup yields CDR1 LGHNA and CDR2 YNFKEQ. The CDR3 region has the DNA TGTGCCAGCAGCCAAGATGGTGGCAGGGGGCGAGATGAGCAGTTCTTC. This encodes CASSQDGGRGRDEQFF.

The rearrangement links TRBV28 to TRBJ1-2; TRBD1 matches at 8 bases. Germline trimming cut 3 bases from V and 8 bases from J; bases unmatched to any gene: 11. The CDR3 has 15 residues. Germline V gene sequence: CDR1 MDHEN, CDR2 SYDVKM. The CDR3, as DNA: TGTGCCAGCAGTTTCGGACAGGGTCTATTTAGGGGCTACACCTTC. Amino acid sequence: CASSFGQGLFRGYTF.

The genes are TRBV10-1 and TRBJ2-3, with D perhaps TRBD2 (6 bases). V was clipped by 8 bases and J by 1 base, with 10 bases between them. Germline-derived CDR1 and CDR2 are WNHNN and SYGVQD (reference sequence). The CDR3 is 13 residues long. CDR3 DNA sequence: TGCGCCAGCGGCGGGGTTGGCACAGATACGCAGTATTTT. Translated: CASGGVGTDTQYF.

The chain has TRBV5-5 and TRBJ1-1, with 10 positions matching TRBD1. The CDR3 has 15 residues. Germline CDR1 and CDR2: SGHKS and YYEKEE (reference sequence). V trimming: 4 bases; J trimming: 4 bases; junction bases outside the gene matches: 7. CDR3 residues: CASSTGQGVPTEAFF. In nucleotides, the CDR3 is TGTGCCAGCAGCACCGGACAGGGGGTACCCACTGAAGCTTTCTTT.

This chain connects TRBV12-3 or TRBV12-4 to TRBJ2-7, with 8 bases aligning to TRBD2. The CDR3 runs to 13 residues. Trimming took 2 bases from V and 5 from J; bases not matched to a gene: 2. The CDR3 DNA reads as TGTGCCAGCAGTTTACCGGGGGGGGACGAGCAGTACTTC. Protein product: CASSLPGGDEQYF.

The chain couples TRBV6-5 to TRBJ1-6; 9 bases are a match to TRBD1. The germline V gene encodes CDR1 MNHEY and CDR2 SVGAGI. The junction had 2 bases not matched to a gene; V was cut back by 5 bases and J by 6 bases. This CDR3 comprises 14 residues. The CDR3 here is CASSQTGGNSPLHF. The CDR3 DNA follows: TGTGCCAGCAGTCAGACAGGGGGTAATTCACCCCTCCACTTT.

The CDR3 DNA reads TGTGCCAGCAGCAGAGGACTGGAAACGGGCTATGGCTACACCTTC. This sequence encodes CASSRGLETGYGYTF. The V gene is TRBV6-5, the J gene TRBJ1-2, with D unclear. V gave up 6 bases and J gave up 4 bases, with 18 bases separating them. CDR1 is MNHEY, CDR2 SVGAGI, per germline. The CDR3 runs to 15 residues.

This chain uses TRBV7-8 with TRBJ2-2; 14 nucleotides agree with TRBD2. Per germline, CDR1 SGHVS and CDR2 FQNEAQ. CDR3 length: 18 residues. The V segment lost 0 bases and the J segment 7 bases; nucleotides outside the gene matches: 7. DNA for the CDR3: TGTGCCAGCAGCTTAGCGAGACTAGCGGGGGGGCCTAGCGGGGAGCTGTTTTTT. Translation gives CASSLARLAGGPSGELFF.

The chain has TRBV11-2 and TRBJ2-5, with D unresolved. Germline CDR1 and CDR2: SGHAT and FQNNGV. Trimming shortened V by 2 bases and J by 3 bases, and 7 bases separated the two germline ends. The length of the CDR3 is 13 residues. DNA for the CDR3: TGTGCCAGCAGCTTAAACATGGAAGAGACCCAGTACTTC. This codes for CASSLNMEETQYF.

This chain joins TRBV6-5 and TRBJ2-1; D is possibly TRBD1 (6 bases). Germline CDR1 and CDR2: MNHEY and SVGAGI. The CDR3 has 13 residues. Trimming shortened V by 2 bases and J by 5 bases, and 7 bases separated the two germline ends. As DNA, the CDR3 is TGTGCCAGCAGTTACAGGACAGACAATGAGCAGTTCTTC. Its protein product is CASSYRTDNEQFF.

CDR3 amino acids: CASSQDLRTGTEAFF. As DNA, the CDR3 is TGTGCCAGCAGCCAAGATCTTCGGACAGGCACTGAAGCTTTCTTT. V gene TRBV14 combines with J gene TRBJ1-1; 7 bases line up with TRBD1. CDR1 and CDR2 (germline): SGHDN, FVKESK. V gave up 0 bases and J gave up 4 bases; unmatched junction bases: 5. The CDR3 loop spans 15 amino acids. Combining the CDR3 with reference TRBV14 and TRBJ1-1 gives the whole variable domain EAGVTQFPSHSVIEKGQTVTLRCDPISGHDNLYWYRRVMGKEIKFLLHFVKESKQDESGMPNNRFLAERTGGTYSTLKVQPAELEDSGVYFCASSQDLRTGTEAFFGQGTRLTVV.

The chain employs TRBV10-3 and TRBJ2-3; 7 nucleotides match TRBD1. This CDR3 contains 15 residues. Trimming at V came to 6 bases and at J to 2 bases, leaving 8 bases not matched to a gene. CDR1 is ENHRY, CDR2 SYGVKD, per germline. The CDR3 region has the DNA TGTGCCATCAGCCCCGACAGGGATATCACAGATACGCAGTATTTT. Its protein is CAISPDRDITDTQYF.

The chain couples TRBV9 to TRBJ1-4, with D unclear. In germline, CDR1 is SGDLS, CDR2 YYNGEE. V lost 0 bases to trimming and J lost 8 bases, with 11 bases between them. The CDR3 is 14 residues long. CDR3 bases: TGTGCCAGCAGCGTAGGCAGCGGGGAGGAAAAACTGTTTTTT. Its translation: CASSVGSGEEKLFF.

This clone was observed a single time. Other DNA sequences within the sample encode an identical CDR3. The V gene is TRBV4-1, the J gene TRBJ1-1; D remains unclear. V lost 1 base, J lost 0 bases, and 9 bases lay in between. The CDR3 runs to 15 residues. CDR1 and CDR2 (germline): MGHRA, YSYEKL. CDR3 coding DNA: TGCGCCAGCAGCCAAGGTGCGGGGATGAACACTGAAGCTTTCTTT. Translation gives CASSQGAGMNTEAFF.

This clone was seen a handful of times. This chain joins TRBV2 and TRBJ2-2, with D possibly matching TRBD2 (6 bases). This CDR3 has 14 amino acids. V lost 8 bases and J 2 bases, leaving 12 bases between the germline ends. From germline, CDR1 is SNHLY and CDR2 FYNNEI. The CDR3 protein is CASLRDSNTGELFF. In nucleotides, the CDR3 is TGTGCCAGCCTCCGGGACTCAAACACCGGGGAGCTGTTTTTT. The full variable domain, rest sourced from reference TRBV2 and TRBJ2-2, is EPEVTQTPSHQVTQMGQEVILRCVPISNHLYFYWYRQILGQKVEFLVSFYNNEISEKSEIFDDQFSVERPDGSNFTLKIRSTKLEDSAMYFCASLRDSNTGELFFGEGSRLTVL.

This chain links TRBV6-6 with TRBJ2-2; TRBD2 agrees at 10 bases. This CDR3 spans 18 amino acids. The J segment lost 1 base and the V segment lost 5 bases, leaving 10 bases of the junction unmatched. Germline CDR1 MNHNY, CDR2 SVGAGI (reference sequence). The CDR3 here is CASSPEKRLAGNTGELFF. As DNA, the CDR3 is TGTGCCAGCAGTCCCGAAAAGAGACTAGCGGGGAACACCGGGGAGCTGTTTTTT.

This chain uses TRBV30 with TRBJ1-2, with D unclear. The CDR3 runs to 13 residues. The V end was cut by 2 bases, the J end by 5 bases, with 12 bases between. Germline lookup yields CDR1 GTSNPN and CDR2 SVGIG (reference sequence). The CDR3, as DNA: TGTGCCTGGAGTCTGTTAGTCGGGTATGGCTACACCTTC. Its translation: CAWSLLVGYGYTF.

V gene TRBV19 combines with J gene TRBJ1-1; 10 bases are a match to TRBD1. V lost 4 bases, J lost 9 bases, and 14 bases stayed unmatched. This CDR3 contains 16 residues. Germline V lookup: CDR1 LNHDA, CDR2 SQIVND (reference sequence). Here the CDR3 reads CASSRRTGGGRWQAFF. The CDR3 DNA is TGTGCCAGTAGTAGACGGACAGGGGGAGGGAGATGGCAAGCTTTCTTT.

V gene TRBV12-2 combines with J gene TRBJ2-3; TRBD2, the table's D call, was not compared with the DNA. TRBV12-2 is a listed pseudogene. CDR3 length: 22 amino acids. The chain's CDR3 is CASRLALGASGGNFSSTDTQYF. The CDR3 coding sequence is TGTGCAAGTCGCTTAGCGCTGGGGGCTAGCGGGGGGAACTTTTCTAGCACAGATACGCAGTATTTT.

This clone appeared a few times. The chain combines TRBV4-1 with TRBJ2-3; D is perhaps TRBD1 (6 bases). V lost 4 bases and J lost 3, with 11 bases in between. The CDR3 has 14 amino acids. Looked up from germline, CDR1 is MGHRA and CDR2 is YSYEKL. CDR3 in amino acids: CASSLQGYTDTQYF. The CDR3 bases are TGCGCCAGCAGCCTCCAGGGGTATACAGATACGCAGTATTTT.

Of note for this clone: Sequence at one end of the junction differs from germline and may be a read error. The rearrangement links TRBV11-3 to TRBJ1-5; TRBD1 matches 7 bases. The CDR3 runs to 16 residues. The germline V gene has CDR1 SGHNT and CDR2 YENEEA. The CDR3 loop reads CASSLDRQGSSQPQHF. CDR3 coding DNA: TGTGCCAGCAGCTTAGATAGACAGGGAAGCAGTCAGCCCCAGCATTTT.

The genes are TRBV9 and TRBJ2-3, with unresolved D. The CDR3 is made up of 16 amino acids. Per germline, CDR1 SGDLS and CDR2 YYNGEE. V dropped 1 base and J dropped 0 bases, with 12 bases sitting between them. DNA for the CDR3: TGTGCCAGCAGCGTATATGGTTCTACTAGCACAGATACGCAGTATTTT. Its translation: CASSVYGSTSTDTQYF.

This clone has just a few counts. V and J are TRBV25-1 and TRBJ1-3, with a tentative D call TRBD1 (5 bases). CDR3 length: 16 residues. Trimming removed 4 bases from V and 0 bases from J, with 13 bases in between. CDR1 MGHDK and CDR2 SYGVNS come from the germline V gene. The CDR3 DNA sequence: TGTGCCAGCAGTGTTCCAGGGCCTCGCTCTGGAAACACCATATATTTT. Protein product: CASSVPGPRSGNTIYF.

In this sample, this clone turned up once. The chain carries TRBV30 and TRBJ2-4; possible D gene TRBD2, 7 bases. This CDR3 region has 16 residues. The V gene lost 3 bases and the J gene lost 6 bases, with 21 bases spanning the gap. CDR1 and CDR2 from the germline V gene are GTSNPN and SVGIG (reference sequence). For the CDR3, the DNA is TGTGCCTGGAGCCATGCTGGGGGGGGCCGGGGAAACATTCAGTACTTC. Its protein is CAWSHAGGGRGNIQYF.

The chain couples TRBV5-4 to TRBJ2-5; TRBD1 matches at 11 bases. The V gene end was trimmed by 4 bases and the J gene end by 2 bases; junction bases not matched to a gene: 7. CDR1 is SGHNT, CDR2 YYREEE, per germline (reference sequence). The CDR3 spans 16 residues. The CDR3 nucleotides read TGTGCCAGCAGCCGAGGACAGGGGGCGCAACAAGAGACCCAGTACTTC. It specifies CASSRGQGAQQETQYF.

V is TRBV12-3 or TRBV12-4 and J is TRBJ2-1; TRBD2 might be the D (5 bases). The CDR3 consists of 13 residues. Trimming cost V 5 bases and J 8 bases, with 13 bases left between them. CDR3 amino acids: CASSLGLADEQFF. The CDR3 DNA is TGTGCCAGCAGTCTCGGCCTAGCCGATGAGCAGTTCTTC.

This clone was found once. CDR3 in DNA: TGTGCCAGCAGCTTAGGACGGACTCCTTCATACAATGAGCAGTTCTTC. Translation: CASSLGRTPSYNEQFF. The V gene is TRBV7-2, the J gene TRBJ2-1; tentatively, D is TRBD2 (5 bases). Germline V gene lookup returns CDR1 SGHTA and CDR2 FQGNSA. The length of the CDR3 is 16 residues. V was clipped by 1 base and J by 4 bases, with 14 bases between them. The variable domain in full, completed from reference TRBV7-2 and TRBJ2-1, reads GAGVSQSPSNKVTEKGKDVELRCDPISGHTALYWYRQSLGQGLEFLIYFQGNSAPDKSGLPSDRFSAERTGGSVSTLTIQRTQQEDSAVYLCASSLGRTPSYNEQFFGPGTRLTVL.

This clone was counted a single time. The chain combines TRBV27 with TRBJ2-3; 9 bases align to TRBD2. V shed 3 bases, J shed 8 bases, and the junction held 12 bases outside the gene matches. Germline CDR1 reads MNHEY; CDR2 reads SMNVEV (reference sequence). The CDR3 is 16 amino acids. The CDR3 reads CASSLWAGGSFGTQYF. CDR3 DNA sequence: TGTGCCAGCAGTTTGTGGGCGGGGGGGTCCTTTGGTACGCAGTATTTT.

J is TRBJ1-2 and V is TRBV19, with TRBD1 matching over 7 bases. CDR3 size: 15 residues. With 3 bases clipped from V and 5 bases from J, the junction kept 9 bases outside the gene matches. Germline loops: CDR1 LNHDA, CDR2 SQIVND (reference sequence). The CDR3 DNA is TGTGCCAGTAGTATCGACAGGGCCTGGCGGTATGGCTACACCTTC. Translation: CASSIDRAWRYGYTF.

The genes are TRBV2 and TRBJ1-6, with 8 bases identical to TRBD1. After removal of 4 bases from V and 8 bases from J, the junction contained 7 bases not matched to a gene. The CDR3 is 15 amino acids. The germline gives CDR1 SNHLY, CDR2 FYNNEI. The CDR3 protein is CASSALDRVYSPLHF. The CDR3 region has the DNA TGTGCCAGCAGTGCCCTGGACAGGGTTTATTCACCCCTCCACTTT.